This TCR beta chain was captured in a study of cytotoxic CD8 clonotypes in ibrutinib-treated CLL. Study as a whole: Enrolment comprised eleven to twelve relapsed/refractory and over 14 treatment-naive patients; about 18 were IGHV unmutated. Investigators collected response samples after a median roughly 12 months of treatment, range 6 to 36.

A 1 in 200,000 to 1 in 1 million T cell depth was the sequencing target. Sequenced by immunoSEQ multiplex PCR; TCRdb stores in-frame clones only, minus some. The repertoire holds 250,000 to 350,000 clones, with about 72% as singletons. Per germline, CDR1 SGDLS and CDR2 YYNGEE. The junction had 13 bases not matched to a gene; V was cut back by 6 bases and J by 5 bases. The CDR3 spans 16 residues. Study findings and constraints: Private clonotypes, not public ones, expanded at ibrutinib response.

With respect to this clone: Antigen specificity is unknown.

This TCR was sampled from a human donor with chronic lymphocytic leukemia. The sample in question was PBMCs, obtained at disease progression, from a patient treated with ibrutinib. The chain carries TRBV9 and TRBJ2-2, with 7 bases that match TRBD1. This chain's CDR3 is CASTRGGAAATGELFF. The CDR3 nucleotides are TGTGCCAGCACCCGAGGGGGCGCCGCAGCAACCGGGGAGCTGTTTTTT.